This T cell receptor (beta chain) was documented in a study of cytomegalovirus exposure and HLA in healthy donors. The junction had 5 bases not matched to a gene; V was cut back by 3 bases and J by 5 bases. The CDR3 consists of 15 residues. CDR1 is KGHSH, CDR2 LQKENI, per germline. Findings and limits, study-wide: Investigators reported 164 TCR beta chains as tied to cytomegalovirus. According to a subsequent analysis, TCR clusters identified in the first cohort showed a tendency to co-occur across the 100 to 150 validation repertoires.

Comment on this clone: What it binds is unknown.

Generated by immunoSEQ multiplex PCR, the TCRdb table keeps only in-frame clones and is missing some. This sample yields tens of thousands of clones, of which roughly 94% are seen a single time; under 2% belongs to the top ten. The sequenced material came from PBMCs. This TCR was recovered from a woman aged 18-35 years in good health and CMV-seropositive. V is TRBV18 and J is TRBJ1-4, with TRBD1 matching 8 bases. The CDR3 bases are TGTGCCAGCTCACCGCAGGGGGCCCCAAATGAAAAACTGTTTTTT. Translating gives CASSPQGAPNEKLFF.